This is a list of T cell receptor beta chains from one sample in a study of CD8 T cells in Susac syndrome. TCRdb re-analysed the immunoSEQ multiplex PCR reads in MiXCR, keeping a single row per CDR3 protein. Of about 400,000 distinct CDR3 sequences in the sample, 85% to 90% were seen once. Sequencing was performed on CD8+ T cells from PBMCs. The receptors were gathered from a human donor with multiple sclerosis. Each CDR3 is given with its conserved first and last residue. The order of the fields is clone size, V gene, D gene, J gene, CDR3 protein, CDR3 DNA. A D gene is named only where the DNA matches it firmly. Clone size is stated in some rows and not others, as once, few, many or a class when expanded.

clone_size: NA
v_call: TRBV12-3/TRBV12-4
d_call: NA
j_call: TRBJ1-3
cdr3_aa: CASSFGTEDSGNTIYF
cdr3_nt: TGTGCCAGCAGTTTCGGTACAGAAGATTCTGGAAACACCATATATTTT

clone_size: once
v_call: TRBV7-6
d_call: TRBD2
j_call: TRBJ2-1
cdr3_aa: CASSSIAGVVRDEQFF
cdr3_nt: TGTGCCAGCAGCTCCATAGCGGGAGTAGTGAGGGATGAGCAGTTCTTC

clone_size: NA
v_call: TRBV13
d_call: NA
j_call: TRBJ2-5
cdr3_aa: CASSRVGDGEETQYF
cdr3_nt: TGTGCCAGCAGCCGAGTTGGGGACGGGGAAGAGACCCAGTACTTC

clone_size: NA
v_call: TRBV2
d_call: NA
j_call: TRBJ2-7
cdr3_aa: CASSDWTVDEQYF
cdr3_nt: TGTGCCAGCAGTGACTGGACAGTCGACGAGCAGTACTTC

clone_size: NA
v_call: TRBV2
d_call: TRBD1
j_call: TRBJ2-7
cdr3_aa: CASSEGDRLAYEQYF
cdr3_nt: TGTGCCAGCAGTGAAGGGGACAGGTTAGCCTACGAGCAGTACTTC

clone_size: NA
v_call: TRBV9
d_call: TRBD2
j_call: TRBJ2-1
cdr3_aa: CASSVGLAGDNEQFF
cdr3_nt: TGTGCCAGCAGCGTAGGACTAGCGGGGGACAATGAGCAGTTCTTC

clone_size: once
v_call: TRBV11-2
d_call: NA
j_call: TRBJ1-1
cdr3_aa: CASSPYVDRSMNTEAFF
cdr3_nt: TGTGCCAGCAGCCCTTATGTTGACAGGAGCATGAACACTGAAGCTTTCTTT

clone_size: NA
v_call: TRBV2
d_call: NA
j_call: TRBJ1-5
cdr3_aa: CASSGVGANQPQHF
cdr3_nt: TGTGCCAGCAGTGGGGTGGGCGCCAATCAGCCCCAGCATTTT

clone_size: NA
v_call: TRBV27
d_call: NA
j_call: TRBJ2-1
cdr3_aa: CASSLLPRAYNEQFF
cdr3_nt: TGTGCCAGCAGTCTCCTCCCGAGGGCCTACAATGAGCAGTTCTTC

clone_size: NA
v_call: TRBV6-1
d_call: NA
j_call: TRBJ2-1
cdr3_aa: CASPFGNEQFF
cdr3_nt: TGTGCCAGCCCTTTTGGGAATGAGCAGTTCTTC

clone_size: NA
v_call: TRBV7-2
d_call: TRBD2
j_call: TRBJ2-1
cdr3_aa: CASSFSGGAVDEQFF
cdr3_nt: TGTGCCAGCAGCTTTAGCGGGGGGGCCGTCGATGAGCAGTTCTTC

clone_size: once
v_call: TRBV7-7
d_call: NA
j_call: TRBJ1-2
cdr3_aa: CASSSWQLWGYTF
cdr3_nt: TGTGCTAGCAGCTCATGGCAGCTTTGGGGCTACACCTTC

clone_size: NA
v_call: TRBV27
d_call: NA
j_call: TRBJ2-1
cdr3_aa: CASSFSQDSTLNEQFF
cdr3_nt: TGTGCCAGCAGTTTCAGCCAGGACTCTACACTCAATGAGCAGTTCTTC

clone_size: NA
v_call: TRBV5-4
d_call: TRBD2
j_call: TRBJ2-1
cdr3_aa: CASSLGPAGGPMYNEQFF
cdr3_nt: TGTGCCAGCAGCTTGGGGCCAGCGGGGGGGCCAATGTACAATGAGCAGTTCTTC

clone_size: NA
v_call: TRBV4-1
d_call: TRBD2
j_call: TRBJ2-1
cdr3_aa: CASSQIPGTSGKNEQFF
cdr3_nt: TGCGCCAGCAGCCAAATCCCCGGGACTAGCGGGAAGAATGAGCAGTTCTTC

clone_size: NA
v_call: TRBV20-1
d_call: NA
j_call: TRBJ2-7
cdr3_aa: CSAEGSTYEQYF
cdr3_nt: TGCAGCGCGGAGGGCTCTACCTACGAGCAGTACTTC

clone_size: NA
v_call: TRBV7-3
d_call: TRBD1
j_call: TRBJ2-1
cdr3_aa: CASSPTGQGNEQFF
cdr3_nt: TGTGCCAGCAGCCCGACGGGACAGGGCAATGAGCAGTTCTTC

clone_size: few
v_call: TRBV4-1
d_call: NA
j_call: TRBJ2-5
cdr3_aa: CASSQVVGGVETQYF
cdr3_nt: TGCGCCAGCAGCCAAGTGGTCGGCGGGGTAGAGACCCAGTACTTC

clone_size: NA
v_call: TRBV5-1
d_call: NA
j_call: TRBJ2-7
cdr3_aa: CASSLPTDSNEQYF
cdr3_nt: TGCGCCAGCAGCTTGCCGACGGACTCAAACGAGCAGTACTTC

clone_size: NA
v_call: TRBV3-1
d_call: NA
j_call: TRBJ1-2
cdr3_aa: CASTEGPAGYGYTF
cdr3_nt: TGTGCCAGCACCGAGGGACCCGCGGGATATGGCTACACCTTC

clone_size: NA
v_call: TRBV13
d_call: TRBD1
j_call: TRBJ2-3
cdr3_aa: CASSPGTGDLTDTQYF
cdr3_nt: TGTGCCAGCAGCCCGGGGACAGGGGATCTTACAGATACGCAGTATTTT

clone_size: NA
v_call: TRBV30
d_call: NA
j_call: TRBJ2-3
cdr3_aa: CAWSIESAGATQYF
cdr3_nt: TGTGCCTGGAGTATCGAATCAGCCGGGGCGACGCAGTATTTT

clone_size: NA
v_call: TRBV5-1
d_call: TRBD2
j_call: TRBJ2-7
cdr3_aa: CASSGTSPMSSYEQYF
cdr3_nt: TGCGCCAGCAGCGGGACTAGCCCCATGAGCTCCTACGAGCAGTACTTC